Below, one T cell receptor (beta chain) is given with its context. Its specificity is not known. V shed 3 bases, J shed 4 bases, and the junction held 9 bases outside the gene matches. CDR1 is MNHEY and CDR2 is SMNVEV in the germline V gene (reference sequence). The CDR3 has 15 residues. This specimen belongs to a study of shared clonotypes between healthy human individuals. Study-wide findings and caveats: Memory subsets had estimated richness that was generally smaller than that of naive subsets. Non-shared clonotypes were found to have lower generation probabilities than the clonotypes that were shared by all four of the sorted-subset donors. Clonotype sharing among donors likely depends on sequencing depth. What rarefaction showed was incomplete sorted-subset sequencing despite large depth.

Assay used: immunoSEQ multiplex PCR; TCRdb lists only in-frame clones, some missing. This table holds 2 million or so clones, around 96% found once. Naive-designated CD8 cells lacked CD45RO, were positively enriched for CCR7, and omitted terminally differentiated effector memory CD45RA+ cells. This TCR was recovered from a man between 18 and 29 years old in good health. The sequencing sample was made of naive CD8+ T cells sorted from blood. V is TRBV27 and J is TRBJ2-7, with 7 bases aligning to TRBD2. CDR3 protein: CASSFGGRASYEQYF. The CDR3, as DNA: TGTGCCAGCAGTTTCGGAGGGAGGGCCTCTTACGAGCAGTACTTC.